This T cell receptor (beta chain) is drawn from a study of a mutant IDH1 vaccine in newly diagnosed glioma. Study at large: In some groups vaccination began 4-6 weeks post-radiotherapy; others received it with temozolomide.

Time point meaning: week 47, end of study. Every vaccine dose comprised 300 ug of mutant IDH1 20-mer peptide plus topical imiquimod. In germline, CDR1 is MGHRA, CDR2 YSYEKL. This CDR3 contains 18 residues. V gave up 0 bases and J gave up 6 bases; unmatched junction bases: 14. This clone turned up a few times. What it binds is unknown. The method was immunoSEQ multiplex PCR; TCRdb's version includes in-frame clones alone and lacks a portion of them. The data contain 35,000 to 45,000 clones, 65% to 85% of them singletons. The sequencing used PBMCs, collected from a glioma patient whose treatment included an IDH1 peptide vaccine. The chain recombines TRBV4-1 with TRBJ2-1; 7 positions match TRBD1. The receptor was derived from a man between 40 and 49 years old with glioma. The DNA of the CDR3 is TGCGCCAGCAGCCAAGAATTTTTCGGGGCGCGGACAGGCAATGAGCAGTTCTTC. It translates to CASSQEFFGARTGNEQFF.